A single sample gave rise to the 29 T cell receptor beta chains below, sequenced in a study of blood T cell repertoires in COVID-19. Sequencing was performed with immunoSEQ multiplex PCR; in TCRdb, only in-frame clones are kept and a portion is missing. The sample includes about 360,000 clones, around 87% of them seen just once. Sequenced sample: peripheral blood. These receptors all come from a human donor in a cohort sampled during active COVID-19.

The chain has TRBV7-2 and TRBJ2-5; TRBD1 aligns across 11 bases. The germline gives CDR1 SGHTA, CDR2 FQGNSA. This CDR3 is built from 15 residues. With V trimmed by 5 bases and J by 7 bases, 9 bases remained unmatched. CDR3 amino acids: CASSPGQGARGTQYF. In DNA form, the CDR3 reads TGTGCCAGCAGCCCAGGACAGGGGGCCCGAGGGACCCAGTACTTC.

Comments on this clone: The same CDR3 can be traced to other DNA sequences in this sample. The chain joins TRBV5-1 to TRBJ1-3; possibly TRBD1 for D (6 bases). The CDR3 consists of 15 residues. V was shortened by 0 bases and J by 0 bases, with 7 bases between the two germline ends. Germline loops: CDR1 SGHRS, CDR2 YFSETQ. The CDR3 is CASSLVGGSGNTIYF. The CDR3 nucleotides are TGCGCCAGCAGCTTGGTAGGGGGCTCTGGAAACACCATATATTTT.

V is TRBV7-9 and J is TRBJ1-4; D possibly corresponds to TRBD1 (6 bases). The CDR3 covers 14 residues. Germline CDR1 and CDR2: SEHNR and FQNEAQ (reference sequence). Deletions cut 1 base from V and 7 bases from J, with 10 bases between. The CDR3 DNA reads as TGTGCCAGCAGCTTAGACAGGGTCCGTGAAAAACTGTTTTTT. Translation: CASSLDRVREKLFF.

The rearrangement uses TRBV19 and TRBJ1-1; TRBD1 might be the D (6 bases). Germline CDR1 LNHDA, CDR2 SQIVND (reference sequence). V was pared by 5 bases and J by 1 base, with 14 bases between. The CDR3 length is 15 residues. The CDR3 sequence: CASSAPGHWNTEAFF. CDR3 bases: TGTGCCAGTAGTGCGCCGGGACACTGGAACACTGAAGCTTTCTTT. Based on the CDR3 plus reference TRBV19 and TRBJ1-1, the full variable domain is DGGITQSPKYLFRKEGQNVTLSCEQNLNHDAMYWYRQDPGQGLRLIYYSQIVNDFQKGDIAEGYSVSREKKESFPLTVTSAQKNPTAFYLCASSAPGHWNTEAFFGQGTRLTVV.

Only a few counts were recorded for this clone. CDR3 in amino acids: CASRGTQNTEAFF. The CDR3 DNA sequence: TGTGCCAGCAGGGGGACACAGAACACTGAAGCTTTCTTT. This chain connects TRBV12-3 or TRBV12-4 to TRBJ1-1; tentatively, D is TRBD1 (6 bases). Trimming shortened V by 6 bases and J by 1 base, and 9 bases separated the two germline ends. CDR3 length: 13 residues.

V usage is TRBV7-8 and J usage is TRBJ1-2; 10 bases line up with TRBD1. With V trimmed by 4 bases and J by 4 bases, 3 bases remained unmatched. Looked up from germline, CDR1 is SGHVS and CDR2 is FQNEAQ. The CDR3 is 14 residues long. The DNA for the CDR3 is TGTGCCAGCAGCTCGACAGGGGGCGGCTATGGCTACACCTTC. Translating it yields CASSSTGGGYGYTF.

In this sample, this clone turned up once. The chain combines TRBV5-1 with TRBJ2-7; D is unclear. The CDR3 contains 12 residues. V lost 7 bases and J lost 7, with 15 bases in between. CDR1 and CDR2 (germline): SGHRS, YFSETQ. CDR3 DNA sequence: TGCGCCAGCTATCACTCGGGTGCAGAGCAGTACTTC. Its protein is CASYHSGAEQYF. The full variable domain, rest sourced from reference TRBV5-1 and TRBJ2-7, is KAGVTQTPRYLIKTRGQQVTLSCSPISGHRSVSWYQQTPGQGLQFLFEYFSETQRNKGNFPGRFSGRQFSNSRSEMNVSTLELGDSALYLCASYHSGAEQYFGPGTRLTVT.

V usage is TRBV6-5 and J usage is TRBJ2-3; TRBD1 matches 10 bases. Germline V gene sequence: CDR1 MNHEY, CDR2 SVGAGI. The CDR3 is 15 residues long. V gave up 6 bases and J gave up 3 bases; unmatched junction bases: 6. The CDR3 here is CASREDRGVTDTQYF. The CDR3 DNA reads as TGTGCCAGCAGGGAGGACAGGGGGGTAACAGATACGCAGTATTTT.

The CDR3 sequence: CASSYLAGGTDTQYF. The CDR3 nucleotides read TGTGCCAGCAGTTATCTAGCGGGAGGCACAGATACGCAGTATTTT. V gene TRBV28 combines with J gene TRBJ2-3; 10 bases map to TRBD2. V shed 4 bases, J shed 1 base, and the junction held 2 bases outside the gene matches. Germline V lookup: CDR1 MDHEN, CDR2 SYDVKM. The CDR3 contains 15 residues.

The V and J genes are TRBV2 and TRBJ1-3; D gene uncertain. V was clipped by 0 bases and J by 2 bases, with 14 bases between them. The CDR3 runs to 17 residues. From germline, CDR1 is SNHLY and CDR2 FYNNEI. The CDR3, as DNA: TGTGCCAGCAGTGAAGCTCGTTTGCGAGACACTGGAAACACCATATATTTT. Amino acid sequence: CASSEARLRDTGNTIYF.

The chain couples TRBV12-5 to TRBJ2-2; possibly TRBD1 for D (5 bases). The CDR3 length is 13 residues. V was trimmed by 8 bases and J by 1 base, leaving 8 bases between them. CDR1 and CDR2 (germline): LGHNT, FRNRAP. CDR3 region: CASKQENTGELFF. For the CDR3, the DNA is TGTGCTAGTAAACAGGAGAACACCGGGGAGCTGTTTTTT.

V is TRBV30 and J is TRBJ1-4; 8 positions agree with TRBD1. The CDR3 totals 13 residues. Germline assignment: CDR1 GTSNPN and CDR2 SVGIG (reference sequence). V was pared by 6 bases and J by 4 bases, with 4 bases of the junction left unmatched. The CDR3 coding sequence is TGTGCCTGTCAGGGGGCGGGTAATGAAAAACTGTTTTTT. This encodes CACQGAGNEKLFF.

The chain employs TRBV19 and TRBJ2-7; 9 nucleotides align to TRBD2. The CDR3 is made up of 15 amino acids. Germline V CDR1 and CDR2: LNHDA, SQIVND (reference sequence). The trim removed 9 bases at V and 4 bases at J, leaving 13 bases unmatched. The CDR3 sequence: CASRIRLAGIYEQYF. In nucleotides, the CDR3 is TGTGCCAGCAGAATCAGGCTAGCGGGGATTTACGAGCAGTACTTC.

The chain uses TRBV19 and TRBJ1-2; TRBD1 matches 9 bases. The CDR3 totals 17 residues. Per germline, CDR1 LNHDA and CDR2 SQIVND (reference sequence). Trimming cost V 6 bases and J 3 bases; bases outside gene matches: 14. The CDR3 loop is CASSEYGIRTGDYGYTF. CDR3 bases: TGTGCCAGTAGCGAATATGGAATTCGGACAGGGGACTATGGCTACACCTTC.

The rearrangement joins TRBV7-2 to TRBJ1-4; TRBD1 is a possible D gene (5 bases). The CDR3 length is 17 residues. V lost 5 bases and J 0 bases, leaving 16 bases between the germline ends. In germline, CDR1 is SGHTA, CDR2 FQGNSA. CDR3 amino acids: CASSPRAGTATNEKLFF. DNA for the CDR3: TGTGCCAGCAGCCCCCGGGCAGGGACTGCAACTAATGAAAAACTGTTTTTT.

The V gene is TRBV27, the J gene TRBJ1-1; D gene uncertain. The V end lost 6 bases, the J end lost 0 bases, and 8 bases lay between the germline ends. The CDR3 has 13 residues. CDR1 MNHEY and CDR2 SMNVEV come from the germline V gene (reference sequence). In nucleotides, the CDR3 is TGTGCCAGCAGAAGCGGCCTGAACACTGAAGCTTTCTTT. Protein: CASRSGLNTEAFF.

The genes are TRBV13 and TRBJ2-7; tentatively, D is TRBD2 (6 bases). V lost 6 bases to trimming and J lost 1 base, with 16 bases between them. Germline lookup yields CDR1 PRHDT and CDR2 FYEKMQ (reference sequence). This CDR3 comprises 15 residues. CDR3 nucleotide sequence: TGTGCCAGCAGTTCGACTAGTCTGGGGTCCTACGAGCAGTACTTC. This encodes CASSSTSLGSYEQYF.

This clone was counted between two and nine times. The CDR3 spells CASRSDSTVGQPQHF. The CDR3 region has the DNA TGTGCCAGCCGGTCGGACAGCACCGTAGGTCAGCCCCAGCATTTT. The gene calls are TRBV2 and TRBJ1-5, with TRBD1 as a possible D gene (6 bases). Trimming removed 8 bases from V and 6 bases from J, with 20 bases in between. The CDR3 extends over 15 amino acids. CDR1 SNHLY and CDR2 FYNNEI come from the germline V gene. Full variable domain (missing parts from reference TRBV2 and TRBJ1-5): EPEVTQTPSHQVTQMGQEVILRCVPISNHLYFYWYRQILGQKVEFLVSFYNNEISEKSEIFDDQFSVERPDGSNFTLKIRSTKLEDSAMYFCASRSDSTVGQPQHFGDGTRLSIL.

This clone has just a few counts. The V call is TRBV6-1, the J call TRBJ2-6, with D uncertain. Germline CDR1 reads MNHNS; CDR2 reads SASEGT. V was clipped by 2 bases and J by 2 bases, with 4 bases between them. The CDR3 covers 14 residues. CDR3 region: CASSELAGANVLTF. CDR3 in DNA: TGTGCCAGCAGTGAACTAGCTGGGGCCAACGTCCTGACTTTC.

The J gene is TRBJ2-1, the V gene TRBV29-1, with 9 bases matching TRBD2. Germline loops: CDR1 SQVTM, CDR2 ANQGSEA. Trimming cost V 5 bases and J 13 bases; bases outside gene matches: 6. This CDR3 spans 11 amino acids. This chain's CDR3 is CSVPSGDYQFF. Written as DNA, the CDR3 is TGCAGCGTTCCTAGCGGGGATTACCAGTTCTTC.

This sequence joins TRBV27 and TRBJ2-1, with D possibly TRBD1 on 6 matching bases. Germline assignment: CDR1 MNHEY and CDR2 SMNVEV (reference sequence). The CDR3 length is 17 residues. The ends were cut back, 2 bases at V and 0 bases at J, with 14 bases in the middle. The CDR3 DNA reads as TGTGCCAGCAGTTTACTTGGGACAATTCTCTCCTACAATGAGCAGTTCTTC. It translates to CASSLLGTILSYNEQFF.

The V gene is TRBV11-2, the J gene TRBJ2-7; TRBD2 is a possible D gene (5 bases). This CDR3 region has 14 residues. Germline assignment: CDR1 SGHAT and CDR2 FQNNGV. V gave up 1 base and J gave up 0 bases, with 7 bases separating them. CDR3 sequence reads: CASSLGESSYEQYF. The CDR3 nucleotides read TGTGCCAGCAGCTTAGGGGAGAGCTCCTACGAGCAGTACTTC.

This clone has just a few counts. V gene TRBV4-1 combines with J gene TRBJ2-7; the D gene is possibly TRBD1 (6 bases). The CDR3 contains 15 residues. V was cut by 5 bases and J by 0 bases, with 14 bases left in between. The germline V gene has CDR1 MGHRA and CDR2 YSYEKL. The CDR3 DNA follows: TGCGCCAGCAGCGCCGGACAGTCCACCTCCTACGAGCAGTACTTC. Translated: CASSAGQSTSYEQYF.

The V gene is TRBV7-9, the J gene TRBJ2-3; tentatively, D is TRBD1 (6 bases). V was clipped by 5 bases and J by 1 base, with 13 bases between them. Germline CDR1 reads SEHNR; CDR2 reads FQNEAQ (reference sequence). This CDR3 region has 15 residues. This chain's CDR3 is CASSKTGRGTDTQYF. For the CDR3, the DNA is TGTGCCAGCAGCAAGACAGGTCGGGGCACAGATACGCAGTATTTT. The full variable domain, with the rest looked up from reference TRBV7-9 and TRBJ2-3, is DTGVSQNPRHKITKRGQNVTFRCDPISEHNRLYWYRQTLGQGPEFLTYFQNEAQLEKSRLLSDRFSAERPKGSFSTLEIQRTEQGDSAMYLCASSKTGRGTDTQYFGPGTRLTVL.

This chain uses TRBV18 with TRBJ1-1, with D perhaps matching TRBD1 (6 bases). The V gene's germline CDR1 is KGHSH and CDR2 LQKENI. The germline V and J ends were trimmed by 2 bases and 0 bases, with 13 bases remaining between them. The CDR3 spans 16 residues. The CDR3: CASSPEQGHMNTEAFF. In nucleotides, the CDR3 is TGTGCCAGCTCACCAGAACAGGGCCATATGAACACTGAAGCTTTCTTT.

The CDR3 sequence is CAIMSPNTEAFF. CDR3 coding DNA: TGTGCCATCATGTCTCCGAACACTGAAGCTTTCTTT. The gene calls are TRBV10-3 and TRBJ1-1; D not certain. V was pared by 7 bases and J by 1 base, with 7 bases between. Per the germline V gene, CDR1 is ENHRY and CDR2 is SYGVKD. The CDR3 has 12 residues.

This rearrangement joins TRBV29-1 to TRBJ2-1, with TRBD2 as a possible D gene (5 bases). Germline V gene data show CDR1 as SQVTM and CDR2 as ANQGSEA. This CDR3 is 14 amino acids long. The V gene lost 1 base and the J gene lost 2 bases, with 9 bases spanning the gap. The CDR3 DNA is TGCAGCGTTGAAGCACGGGGAGCCTACAATGAGCAGTTCTTC. This sequence encodes CSVEARGAYNEQFF.

The chain combines TRBV7-9 with TRBJ1-4, with TRBD1 matching over 9 bases. Per the germline V gene, CDR1 is SEHNR and CDR2 is FQNEAQ (reference sequence). This CDR3 spans 16 amino acids. With V trimmed by 1 base and J by 6 bases, 6 bases remained unmatched. Written as DNA, the CDR3 is TGTGCCAGCAGCTTAGGGGACAGGGCGAAGTATGAAAAACTGTTTTTT. Translated: CASSLGDRAKYEKLFF.

This CDR3 is CASSQLAGVAGANVLTF. In DNA form, the CDR3 reads TGTGCCAGCAGTCAACTAGCGGGAGTGGCTGGGGCCAACGTCCTGACTTTC. The chain is built from TRBV27 and TRBJ2-6; 11 nucleotides agree with TRBD2. There are 17 residues in the CDR3. J gave up 2 bases and V 5 bases, and 5 bases lay outside the gene matches. CDR1 and CDR2 (germline): MNHEY, SMNVEV (reference sequence).